This TCR beta chain was captured by sequencing in a study of shared clonotypes between healthy human individuals. The wider study: With ages of 18 to 49, the donors were two women and a few men. Findings of the study overall: Across a handful of donors, naive CD4 shared 5% to 6%, naive CD8 less than 4%, memory CD4 approximately 2.5%, memory CD8 0.35% to 0.5%.

From CD4+ cells came CD45RA+ naive and CD45RA-negative memory subsets. With regard to this clone: Its specificity is unknown.

The CDR3 covers 14 residues. Germline CDR1 reads SGHVS; CDR2 reads FQNEAQ. V was cut by 2 bases and J by 8 bases, with 10 bases left in between. Libraries were prepared by immunoSEQ multiplex PCR; TCRdb keeps only in-frame clonotypes and omits some of them. The data show 950,000 to 1,100,000 clones, 70% to 80% seen once. The source material was memory CD4+ T cells sorted from blood. Subset of the sample: CD45RA-negative fraction. The source is a man aged 18 to 29 in good health. The V gene is TRBV7-8, the J gene TRBJ1-6, with unresolved D. The DNA of the CDR3 is TGTGCCAGCAGCTTATTTGGGGTCGATTCACCCCTCCACTTT. Residues: CASSLFGVDSPLHF.